Described below is a single T cell receptor (beta chain) sequence and its context. Antigen: not known. The CDR3 runs 16 residues. Trimming took 2 bases from V and 6 from J; bases not matched to a gene: 5. Looked up from germline, CDR1 is MNHNS and CDR2 is SASEGT. The PCR employed 60 Vbeta primers together with 13 Jbeta primers. The method was immunoSEQ multiplex PCR; TCRdb's version includes in-frame clones alone and lacks a portion of them. The sample yields roughly 130,000 clones, over 60% seen once. The data stem from a study of cytomegalovirus exposure and HLA in healthy donors. General study points: The classifier, whose performance was assessed in both the original and validation cohorts, reportedly diagnosed cytomegalovirus status with high specificity and sensitivity. Earlier findings revealed that most TCR beta V segments proved productive either about 87% or about 30% of the time.

The sequencing input was PBMCs. J is TRBJ2-3 and V is TRBV6-1; 13 nucleotides match TRBD2. This sequence was found in a man aged 35 to 55 in good health and CMV-seronegative. CDR3 sequence: CASSEKGLAGSDTQYF. The CDR3 region has the DNA TGTGCCAGCAGTGAAAAGGGACTAGCGGGATCTGATACGCAGTATTTT.